A selection of T cell receptor beta chains follows, all from one sample in a study of CD8 T cells in ankylosing spondylitis. Via MiXCR, TCRdb re-called the 5' RACE reads, giving one row per CDR3 protein. The data show 150,000 to 200,000 distinct CDR3 sequences, with about 20% seen just once and 4.3% held by the top ten. Material: blood, either unsorted or a sorted T cell fraction (not recorded which). The receptors shown here come from a male donor aged 10-29 years with ankylosing spondylitis or in good health (not recorded which). Each CDR3 is given with its conserved first and last residue. D genes are given only for firm matches.

TRBV12-3/TRBV12-4	TRBJ2-1	TRBD1	CASSPPTGRVTNEQFF
TRBV5-1	TRBJ2-5	TRBD2	CASSRSGSYETQYF
TRBV11-1	TRBJ2-1	.	CASTNIGVRNEQFF
TRBV2	TRBJ1-5	.	CASSEIIGNQPQHF
TRBV20-1	TRBJ2-3	TRBD2	CSARYSGSADTQYF
TRBV12-5	TRBJ2-7	.	CASGLGGTYEQYF
TRBV10-3	TRBJ1-1	.	CAISEVEPEAFF
TRBV5-4	TRBJ2-7	.	CASSLSSRETNRQYF
TRBV29-1	TRBJ2-5	TRBD2	CSVDELAGETQYF
TRBV7-2	TRBJ2-5	.	CASSSSPDEETQYF
TRBV7-6	TRBJ1-1	.	CASSKVPRSTEAFF
TRBV6-2/TRBV6-3	TRBJ2-7	TRBD1	CASSYSIPDRGEGYEQYF
TRBV28	TRBJ1-2	.	CASSLSQDYGYTF
TRBV6-5	TRBJ1-6	.	CAAGLARNNSPLHF